This T cell receptor (beta chain) was profiled in a study of T cells after posttransplantation cyclophosphamide. Points from the study as a whole: Tissue-infiltrating T cells from skin or gut overlapped little with blood T cells. Later blood repertoires were often dominated by clones from the donor CD8+ memory compartment. Recipient CMV seropositivity and CMV reactivation strongly tracked TRB clonality.

The CDR3 is 15 residues long. Germline V gene sequence: CDR1 MGHRA, CDR2 YSYEKL. V was pared by 1 base and J by 5 bases, with 3 bases of the junction left unmatched. Here immunoSEQ multiplex PCR was the method, and the copy in TCRdb shows in-frame clones only, minus some. The specimen has 40,000 to 45,000 clones, none found just once. This clone has ten or more counts. Its antigen is still unknown. The V and J genes are TRBV4-1 and TRBJ2-7; TRBD1 matches at 12 bases. This TCR came from a man aged 35-49 years in good health, CMV-negative, and a related stem cell transplant donor. The sequencing input was PBMCs. The CDR3 is CASSQAGQGANEQYF. The CDR3 DNA is TGCGCCAGCAGCCAAGCGGGACAGGGGGCCAACGAGCAGTACTTC.